This TCR beta chain was found in a study of OX40 agonist ivuxolimab in advanced cancers. Study overall: Age averaged approximately 60 years (range roughly 23 to 79), and more than 80% were male.

Trimming took 1 base from V and 4 from J, leaving 15 bases between them. Germline lookup yields CDR1 SGHKS and CDR2 YYEKEE (reference sequence). This CDR3 contains 15 residues. Method: immunoSEQ multiplex PCR; TCRdb's copy keeps in-frame clones and lacks some. This sample has approximately 75,000 clones; more than 75% occur once, and the top ten carry 5% to 6.5%. Autoimmune disease history or systemic immunosuppression disqualified patients. Source: CD4+ or CD8+ T cells sorted from blood, taken in a trial of the OX40 agonist ivuxolimab. This clonotype was sampled from an adult with an advanced solid tumor such as melanoma, head and neck, liver or kidney cancer. V gene TRBV5-5 combines with J gene TRBJ2-7, with D maybe TRBD1 (6 bases). The CDR3 DNA follows: TGTGCCAGCAGCTTGAGGCACAGGGTGAATTACGAGCAGTACTTC. Amino acids: CASSLRHRVNYEQYF.